What follows are 21 T cell receptor beta chains derived from one specimen sequenced in a study of T cell responses to AZD1222 COVID-19 vaccine. Produced via immunoSEQ multiplex PCR; TCRdb's table is partial and in-frame only. Here the sample spans roughly 180,000 clones, roughly nine tenths being singletons. Material: peripheral blood, obtained on day 0 of AZD1222 vaccination. The receptors were gathered from an adult in good health.

This chain connects TRBV9 to TRBJ2-5, with TRBD2 identical over 9 bases. CDR3 length: 13 amino acids. J gave up 7 bases and V 5 bases, and 6 bases lay outside the gene matches. Germline assignment: CDR1 SGDLS and CDR2 YYNGEE. CDR3 amino acids: CASREGAGGTQYF. CDR3 sequence (DNA): TGTGCCAGCAGGGAAGGAGCGGGGGGGACCCAGTACTTC.

The chain links TRBV6-2 or TRBV6-3 to TRBJ1-5, with TRBD1 as a possible D gene (5 bases). Trimming removed 6 bases from V and 2 bases from J, with 14 bases in between. The CDR3 is 15 amino acids. CDR1 and CDR2 (germline): MNHEY, SVGEGT. The CDR3 sequence is CASSPREGGNQPQHF. CDR3 nucleotide sequence: TGTGCCAGCAGCCCCAGGGAGGGCGGCAATCAGCCCCAGCATTTT.

The chain combines TRBV9 with TRBJ1-2, with 7 bases identical to TRBD1. The germline CDR1 and CDR2 sequences are SGDLS and YYNGEE. The CDR3 extends over 17 amino acids. V was clipped by 0 bases and J by 4 bases; unmatched bases: 12. The CDR3 is CASSVGNLGQTFYGYTF. CDR3 in DNA: TGTGCCAGCAGCGTAGGTAATCTGGGACAGACTTTCTATGGCTACACCTTC.

The chain combines TRBV4-2 with TRBJ1-2; TRBD1 agrees at 8 bases. V lost 0 bases and J lost 4; bases outside the gene matches: 4. This CDR3 is 15 amino acids long. Germline-derived CDR1 and CDR2 are LGHNA and YNFKEQ. The CDR3 region has the DNA TGTGCCAGCAGCCAAGAACTCAGGGGGCCCTATGGCTACACCTTC. Encoded protein: CASSQELRGPYGYTF.

This chain uses TRBV19 with TRBJ1-1; 9 bases match TRBD1. Germline CDR1 is LNHDA and CDR2 is SQIVND (reference sequence). The CDR3 is made up of 14 amino acids. V shed 1 base, J shed 3 bases, and the junction held 0 bases outside the gene matches. In DNA, the CDR3 is TGTGCCAGTAGTATAGGGGACAGGGACACTGAAGCTTTCTTT. Protein sequence: CASSIGDRDTEAFF.

The chain uses TRBV27 and TRBJ2-7; unclear D gene. V was cut by 5 bases and J by 1 base, with 15 bases left in between. The CDR3 is 15 amino acids. Germline CDR1 and CDR2: MNHEY and SMNVEV (reference sequence). The CDR3 region is CASSDETDRSYEQYF. The CDR3 nucleotides read TGTGCCAGCAGTGATGAAACGGACCGATCCTACGAGCAGTACTTC.

This chain links TRBV2 with TRBJ1-5; D is ambiguous. The germline V and J ends were trimmed by 6 bases and 4 bases, with 16 bases remaining between them. Germline loops: CDR1 SNHLY, CDR2 FYNNEI. The CDR3 is 15 residues long. CDR3 sequence: CASSGYIGRNQPQHF. The CDR3 region has the DNA TGTGCCAGCAGCGGATATATTGGCAGGAATCAGCCCCAGCATTTT.

This chain connects TRBV27 to TRBJ1-2; TRBD1 might be the D (6 bases). In germline, CDR1 is MNHEY, CDR2 SMNVEV (reference sequence). With 3 bases removed from V and 4 bases from J, the gap between germline ends came to 9 bases. The CDR3 covers 13 residues. The CDR3 protein is CASSFGGLYGYTF. The CDR3 DNA follows: TGTGCCAGCAGTTTCGGGGGGCTCTATGGCTACACCTTC.

The chain links TRBV12-3 or TRBV12-4 to TRBJ2-2, with no clear D. Trimming took 0 bases from V and 6 from J, leaving 2 bases between them. The CDR3 is 12 residues long. CDR3 DNA: TGTGCCAGCAGTTTAGCGCCCGGGGAGCTGTTTTTT. Amino acids: CASSLAPGELFF.

V gene TRBV6-5 combines with J gene TRBJ1-5; D is undetermined. Trimming removed 11 bases from V and 4 bases from J, with 12 bases in between. The CDR3 loop spans 12 amino acids. Germline assignment: CDR1 MNHEY and CDR2 SVGAGI. The DNA for the CDR3 is TGTGCCGACCCTAACGTGAATCAGCCCCAGCATTTT. Translation gives CADPNVNQPQHF.

The chain uses TRBV24-1 and TRBJ2-1; 8 bases agree with TRBD1. Per germline, CDR1 KGHDR and CDR2 SFDVKD. V dropped 9 bases and J dropped 5; count of bases not matched to a gene: 11. The length of the CDR3 is 15 residues. This CDR3 reads CATGGQGLPDNEQFF. DNA of the CDR3: TGTGCCACCGGAGGACAGGGCCTCCCCGACAATGAGCAGTTCTTC.

J is TRBJ1-2 and V is TRBV7-6; 7 bases match TRBD1. With V trimmed by 2 bases and J by 9 bases, 24 bases remained unmatched. The CDR3 loop spans 19 amino acids. Germline V lookup: CDR1 SGHVS, CDR2 FNYEAQ. The CDR3 DNA reads TGTGCCAGCAGCTTATTTGACAGGGCCGATGCGGGGATGCCCGAAAGCTACACCTTC. Translating gives CASSLFDRADAGMPESYTF.

V and J are TRBV27 and TRBJ2-7; TRBD1 agrees at 7 bases. This CDR3 is 14 amino acids long. The germline V gene encodes CDR1 MNHEY and CDR2 SMNVEV (reference sequence). The J segment lost 2 bases and the V segment lost 5 bases, leaving 6 bases of the junction unmatched. The CDR3, as DNA: TGTGCCAGCAGTATAACAGGGGTAACCTACGAGCAGTACTTC. Residues: CASSITGVTYEQYF.

The chain uses TRBV4-1 and TRBJ2-7, with D tentatively TRBD1 (6 bases). This CDR3 has 14 amino acids. Germline V gives CDR1 MGHRA, CDR2 YSYEKL. Trimming removed 1 base at V and 3 bases at J, with 10 bases between. The CDR3 DNA sequence: TGCGCCAGCAGCCAAGTATTCAGGGGCTACGAGCAGTACTTC. As protein: CASSQVFRGYEQYF.

V usage is TRBV5-1 and J usage is TRBJ2-5; 9 nucleotides agree with TRBD2. This CDR3 is 15 amino acids long. Germline V gives CDR1 SGHRS, CDR2 YFSETQ. The junction had 6 bases not matched to a gene; V was cut back by 4 bases and J by 2 bases. The CDR3 loop reads CASSPGLAGQETQYF. The CDR3 DNA sequence: TGCGCCAGCAGCCCTGGCCTAGCGGGGCAAGAGACCCAGTACTTC.

The chain carries TRBV7-2 and TRBJ1-5; no reliable D call. Germline CDR1 reads SGHTA; CDR2 reads FQGNSA. The length of the CDR3 is 19 residues. The V and J ends lost 5 bases and 6 bases respectively, with 29 bases between them. The CDR3 DNA is TGTGCCAGCAGCCCACGTGGGGAAAAGCAGGTCTGGGTTTTTCAGCCCCAGCATTTT. This encodes CASSPRGEKQVWVFQPQHF.

The chain joins TRBV2 to TRBJ2-2; 11 nucleotides agree with TRBD2. CDR1 and CDR2 (germline): SNHLY, FYNNEI. V gave up 2 bases and J gave up 4 bases; unmatched junction bases: 3. The length of the CDR3 is 16 residues. The DNA for the CDR3 is TGTGCCAGCAGTGAACTAGCGGGGGGCTTCACCGGGGAGCTGTTTTTT. It codes for CASSELAGGFTGELFF.

The chain couples TRBV7-2 to TRBJ2-3; possibly TRBD1 for D (5 bases). The CDR3 sequence is 14 residues long. The ends were cut back, 1 base at V and 4 bases at J, with 9 bases in the middle. The V gene's germline CDR1 is SGHTA and CDR2 FQGNSA. The CDR3 DNA is TGTGCCAGCAGCTTAGTTGGGGCCTCAGATACGCAGTATTTT. Amino acids: CASSLVGASDTQYF.

This clone was observed a single time. The chain is built from TRBV7-2 and TRBJ2-1; 9 bases match TRBD2. CDR3 length equals 15 residues. Germline V CDR1 and CDR2: SGHTA, FQGNSA. Losses at the gene ends were 5 bases for V and 4 bases for J; bases not matched to a gene: 6. DNA of the CDR3: TGTGCCAGCAGCCAAAGCAGCGGGGGGTACAATGAGCAGTTCTTC. It yields the protein CASSQSSGGYNEQFF.

V and J are TRBV14 and TRBJ2-2; D not certain. Per germline, CDR1 SGHDN and CDR2 FVKESK. V was trimmed by 3 bases and J by 3 bases, leaving 5 bases between them. The CDR3 contains 13 residues. CDR3: CASSQMHTGELFF. CDR3 bases: TGTGCCAGCAGCCAGATGCACACCGGGGAGCTGTTTTTT.

The chain links TRBV6-5 to TRBJ1-5, with D possibly being TRBD1 (5 bases). Germline assignment: CDR1 MNHEY and CDR2 SVGAGI. V lost 0 bases and J 3 bases, leaving 9 bases between the germline ends. This CDR3 is 15 amino acids long. Written as DNA, the CDR3 is TGTGCCAGCAGTTACTCCGTCGGGGCCAATCAGCCCCAGCATTTT. Protein: CASSYSVGANQPQHF.